These 14 T cell receptor beta chains originate from one sample sequenced in a study of CD8 T cell repertoires and HIV-1 epitope variants. These TCRs' antigens remain unknown. Generated by immunoSEQ multiplex PCR, the TCRdb table keeps only in-frame clones and is missing some. Altogether roughly 7,000 clones are present, 50% to 70% being singletons, with the ten largest covering approximately 40%. Source material: cultured CD8+ T cells derived from PBMCs. Source of these receptors: a male donor with HIV.

By share of the sample, this clone is medium-sized. The genes are TRBV28 and TRBJ1-1; a possible D gene is TRBD1 (6 bases). The V end lost 3 bases, the J end lost 14 bases, and 16 bases lay between the germline ends. The CDR3 spans 12 residues. The V gene's germline CDR1 is MDHEN and CDR2 SYDVKM. The CDR3 loop is CASSFRRTGGFF. The DNA of the CDR3 is TGTGCCAGCAGTTTTCGGAGGACGGGGGGCTTCTTT.

The J gene is TRBJ2-1, the V gene TRBV11-2; TRBD1 matches 7 bases. This CDR3 comprises 15 residues. V shed 5 bases and J 2 bases; nucleotides not matched to a gene: 6. Germline V gene lookup returns CDR1 SGHAT and CDR2 FQNNGV. The CDR3 here is CASSPRTGPYNEQFF. CDR3 coding DNA: TGTGCCAGCAGCCCCCGGACAGGACCCTACAATGAGCAGTTCTTC.

The chain combines TRBV28 with TRBJ1-6, with unresolved D. The CDR3 length is 13 residues. V lost 2 bases and J 7 bases, leaving 6 bases between the germline ends. Germline V gene sequence: CDR1 MDHEN, CDR2 SYDVKM. Here the CDR3 reads CASSLNVNSPLHF. In DNA, the CDR3 is TGTGCCAGCAGTTTAAATGTGAATTCACCCCTCCACTTT. The full variable domain, its missing parts supplied by reference TRBV28 and TRBJ1-6, is DVKVTQSSRYLVKRTGEKVFLECVQDMDHENMFWYRQDPGLGLRLIYFSYDVKMKEKGDIPEGYSVSREKKERFSLILESASTNQTSMYLCASSLNVNSPLHFGNGTRLTVT.

This clone occurred a few times. The genes are TRBV7-3 and TRBJ2-5; 7 nucleotides match TRBD2. The V segment lost 2 bases and the J segment 2 bases; nucleotides outside the gene matches: 5. Germline loops: CDR1 SGHTA, CDR2 FQGTGA. The CDR3 is 15 residues long. CDR3 sequence reads: CASSLGGGPQETQYF. The DNA of the CDR3 is TGTGCCAGCAGCTTAGGCGGGGGTCCTCAAGAGACCCAGTACTTC.

In nucleotides, the CDR3 is TGTGCCAGTAGGGGACAGGGTGCGGGAGAGACCCAGTACTTC. It translates to CASRGQGAGETQYF. V and J are TRBV19 and TRBJ2-5; TRBD1 matches 9 bases. The V gene's germline CDR1 is LNHDA and CDR2 SQIVND (reference sequence). CDR3 length: 14 residues. Germline trimming cut 6 bases from V and 4 bases from J; bases unmatched to any gene: 6.

This sequence joins TRBV7-3 and TRBJ1-1; D is ambiguous. This CDR3 has 11 amino acids. Germline V gene sequence: CDR1 SGHTA, CDR2 FQGTGA. Between the trimmed V and J ends, which lost 4 bases and 3 bases, there was a span of 3 bases. The CDR3, as DNA: TGTGCCAGCAGCTCCGACACTGAAGCTTTCTTT. Its translation is CASSSDTEAFF.

The gene calls are TRBV27 and TRBJ2-1; no clear D. Germline values: CDR1 MNHEY, CDR2 SMNVEV (reference sequence). Trimming cost V 2 bases and J 7 bases, with 6 bases left between them. This CDR3 is 12 amino acids long. The CDR3 DNA reads TGTGCCAGCAGTTTAATGGGGAATGAGCAGTTCTTC. Translating it yields CASSLMGNEQFF.

The V call is TRBV28, the J call TRBJ1-1, with D tentatively TRBD1 (5 bases). The CDR3 length is 14 residues. The V end lost 4 bases, the J end lost 5 bases, and 14 bases lay between the germline ends. Germline CDR1 reads MDHEN; CDR2 reads SYDVKM. The CDR3 here is CASSSTSRVTEAFF. In DNA, the CDR3 is TGTGCCAGCAGTTCGACTTCCAGGGTGACTGAAGCTTTCTTT.

For this clone: At one end the junction does not follow the germline gene, possibly because of a read error. The chain couples TRBV5-1 to TRBJ2-7; tentatively, D is TRBD1 (5 bases). CDR3 length: 14 amino acids. Germline V CDR1 and CDR2: SGHRS, YFSETQ. Written as DNA, the CDR3 is TGTGCCAGCAGCGACTCGACAGTTACCTACGAGCAGTACTTC. Its translation is CASSDSTVTYEQYF. The entire variable domain, with the rest obtained from reference TRBV5-1 and TRBJ2-7, is as follows: KAGVTQTPRYLIKTRGQQVTLSCSPISGHRSVSWYQQTPGQGLQFLFEYFSETQRNKGNFPGRFSGRQFSNSRSEMNVSTLELGDSALYLCASSDSTVTYEQYFGPGTRLTVT.

The chain's CDR3 is CASSDYGDYEQYF. The CDR3 DNA reads as TGTGCCAGCAGTGATTACGGAGACTACGAGCAGTACTTC. The chain employs TRBV6-1 and TRBJ2-7; no definite D call. CDR3 length: 13 amino acids. Between the trimmed V and J ends, which lost 3 bases and 3 bases, there was a span of 9 bases. CDR1 is MNHNS and CDR2 is SASEGT in the germline V gene.

The V gene is TRBV11-2, the J gene TRBJ2-7, with a tentative D call TRBD2 (5 bases). V gave up 2 bases and J gave up 3 bases, with 5 bases separating them. Germline CDR1 and CDR2: SGHAT and FQNNGV. The CDR3 has 12 residues. CDR3 residues: CASSLSGYEQYF. The CDR3 DNA follows: TGTGCCAGCAGCTTAAGCGGCTACGAGCAGTACTTC.

This clone has a handful of counts. The CDR3 sequence: CASSLSGQGATDTQYF. The CDR3 DNA reads TGCGCCAGCAGCCTCTCGGGACAGGGGGCCACAGATACGCAGTATTTT. The chain uses TRBV4-1 and TRBJ2-3, with 12 positions matching TRBD1. Germline V gene lookup returns CDR1 MGHRA and CDR2 YSYEKL. V shed 4 bases and J 2 bases; nucleotides not matched to a gene: 4. This CDR3 comprises 16 residues.

The V gene is TRBV7-6, the J gene TRBJ2-7; D is possibly TRBD1 (6 bases). V dropped 1 base and J dropped 0 bases, with 16 bases sitting between them. The CDR3 is made up of 17 amino acids. The germline CDR1 and CDR2 sequences are SGHVS and FNYEAQ. The CDR3 DNA is TGTGCCAGCAGCTTAGTAGTAGGGCAGGGGAGCTCCTACGAGCAGTACTTC. Translating it yields CASSLVVGQGSSYEQYF.

The chain couples TRBV19 to TRBJ1-3; no reliable D call. The germline V gene has CDR1 LNHDA and CDR2 SQIVND (reference sequence). This CDR3 spans 15 amino acids. Between the trimmed V and J ends, which lost 4 bases and 0 bases, there was a span of 10 bases. CDR3 loop: CASSKSRTSGNTIYF. The CDR3, as DNA: TGTGCCAGTAGTAAGTCACGGACCTCTGGAAACACCATATATTTT. The entire variable domain, with the rest obtained from reference TRBV19 and TRBJ1-3, is as follows: DGGITQSPKYLFRKEGQNVTLSCEQNLNHDAMYWYRQDPGQGLRLIYYSQIVNDFQKGDIAEGYSVSREKKESFPLTVTSAQKNPTAFYLCASSKSRTSGNTIYFGEGSWLTVV.